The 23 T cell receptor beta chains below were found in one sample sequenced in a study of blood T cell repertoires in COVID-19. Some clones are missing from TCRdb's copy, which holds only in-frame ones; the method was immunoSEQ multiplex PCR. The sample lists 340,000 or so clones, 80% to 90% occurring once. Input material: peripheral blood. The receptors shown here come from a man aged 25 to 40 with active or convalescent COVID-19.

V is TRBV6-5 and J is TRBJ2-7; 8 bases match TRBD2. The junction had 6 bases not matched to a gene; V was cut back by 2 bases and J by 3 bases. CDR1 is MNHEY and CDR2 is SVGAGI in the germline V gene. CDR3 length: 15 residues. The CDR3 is CASSYHSGGIYEQYF. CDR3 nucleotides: TGTGCCAGCAGTTACCACTCGGGGGGGATCTACGAGCAGTACTTC.

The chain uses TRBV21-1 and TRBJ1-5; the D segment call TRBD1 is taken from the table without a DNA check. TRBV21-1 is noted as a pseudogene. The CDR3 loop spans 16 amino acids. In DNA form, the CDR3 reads TGTGCCAGCAGCAAAGAGGGGACACTCTCCAATCAGCCCCAGCATTTT. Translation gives CASSKEGTLSNQPQHF.

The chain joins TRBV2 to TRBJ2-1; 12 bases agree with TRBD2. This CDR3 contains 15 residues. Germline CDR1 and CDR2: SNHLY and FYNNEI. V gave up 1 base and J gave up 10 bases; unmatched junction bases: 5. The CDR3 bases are TGTGCCAGCAGTGAAGGACTAGCGGGAGTGGAGGAGCAGTTCTTC. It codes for CASSEGLAGVEEQFF.

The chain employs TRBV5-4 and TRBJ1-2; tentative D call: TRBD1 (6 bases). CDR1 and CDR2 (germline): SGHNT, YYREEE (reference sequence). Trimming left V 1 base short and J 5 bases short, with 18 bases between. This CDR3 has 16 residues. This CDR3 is CASSLNSGDPSYGYTF. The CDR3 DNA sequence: TGTGCCAGCAGCTTGAATTCAGGGGATCCCTCGTATGGCTACACCTTC.

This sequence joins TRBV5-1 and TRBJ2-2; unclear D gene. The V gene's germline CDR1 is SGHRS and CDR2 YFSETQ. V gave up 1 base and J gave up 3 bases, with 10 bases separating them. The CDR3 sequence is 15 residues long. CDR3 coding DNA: TGCGCCAGCAGCTTGCGACAACCCTACACCGGGGAGCTGTTTTTT. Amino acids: CASSLRQPYTGELFF.

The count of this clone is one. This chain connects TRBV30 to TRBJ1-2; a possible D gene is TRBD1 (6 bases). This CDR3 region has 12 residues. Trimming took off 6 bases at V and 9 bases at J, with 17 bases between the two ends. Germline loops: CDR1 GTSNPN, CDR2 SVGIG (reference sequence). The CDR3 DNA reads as TGTGCCTGCTCATATAGGGGGTGGAGCTACACCTTC. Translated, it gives CACSYRGWSYTF.

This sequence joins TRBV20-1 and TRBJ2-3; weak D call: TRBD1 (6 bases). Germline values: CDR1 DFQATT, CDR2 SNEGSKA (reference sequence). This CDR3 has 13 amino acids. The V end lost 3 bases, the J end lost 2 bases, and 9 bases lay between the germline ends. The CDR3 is CSASGGATDTQYF. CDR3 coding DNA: TGCAGTGCTAGTGGGGGCGCCACAGATACGCAGTATTTT.

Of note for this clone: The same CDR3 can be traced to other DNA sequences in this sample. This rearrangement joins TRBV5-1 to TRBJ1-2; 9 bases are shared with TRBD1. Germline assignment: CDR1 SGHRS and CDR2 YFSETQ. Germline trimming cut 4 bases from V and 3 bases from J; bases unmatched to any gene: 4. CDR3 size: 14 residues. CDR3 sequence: CASSPDRGDYGYTF. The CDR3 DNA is TGCGCCAGCAGCCCTGACAGGGGGGACTATGGCTACACCTTC.

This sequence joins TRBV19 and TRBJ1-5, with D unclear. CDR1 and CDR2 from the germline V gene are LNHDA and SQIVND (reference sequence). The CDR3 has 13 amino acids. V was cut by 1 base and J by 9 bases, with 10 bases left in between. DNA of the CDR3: TGTGCCAGTAGTATAGTCTCCGAGAGGCCCCAGCATTTT. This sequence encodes CASSIVSERPQHF.

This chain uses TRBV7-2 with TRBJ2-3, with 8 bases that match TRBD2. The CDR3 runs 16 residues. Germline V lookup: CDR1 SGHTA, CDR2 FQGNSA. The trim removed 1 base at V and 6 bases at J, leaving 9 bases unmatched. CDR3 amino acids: CASSLGAEAGVDTQYF. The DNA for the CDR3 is TGTGCCAGCAGCTTAGGAGCAGAAGCGGGAGTGGATACGCAGTATTTT.

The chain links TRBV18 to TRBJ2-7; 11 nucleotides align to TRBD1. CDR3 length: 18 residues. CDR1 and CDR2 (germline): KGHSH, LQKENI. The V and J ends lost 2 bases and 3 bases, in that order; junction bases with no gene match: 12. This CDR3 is CASSPRTLWTGGFYEQYF. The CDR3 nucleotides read TGTGCCAGCTCACCAAGGACACTCTGGACAGGGGGCTTCTACGAGCAGTACTTC.

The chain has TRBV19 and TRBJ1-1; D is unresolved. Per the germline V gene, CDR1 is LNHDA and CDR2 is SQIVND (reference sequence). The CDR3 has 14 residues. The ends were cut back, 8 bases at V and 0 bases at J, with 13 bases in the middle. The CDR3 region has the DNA TGTGCCAGTTCTCGGAGGAATTTGAACACTGAAGCTTTCTTT. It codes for CASSRRNLNTEAFF.

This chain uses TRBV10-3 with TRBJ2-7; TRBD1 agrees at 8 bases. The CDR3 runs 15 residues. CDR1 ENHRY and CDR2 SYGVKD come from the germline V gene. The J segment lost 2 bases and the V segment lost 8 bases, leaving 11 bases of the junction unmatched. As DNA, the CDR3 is TGTGCCATCCGGGGAGCCCAGGGGGCCGCCTACGAGCAGTACTTC. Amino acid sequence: CAIRGAQGAAYEQYF.

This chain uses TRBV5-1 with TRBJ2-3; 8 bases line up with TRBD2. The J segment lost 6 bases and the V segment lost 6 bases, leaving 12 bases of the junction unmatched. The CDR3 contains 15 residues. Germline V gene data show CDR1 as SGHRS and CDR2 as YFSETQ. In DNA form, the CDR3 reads TGCGCCAGCACCATTCCGGGACTAGATCGTGATACGCAGTATTTT. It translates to CASTIPGLDRDTQYF.

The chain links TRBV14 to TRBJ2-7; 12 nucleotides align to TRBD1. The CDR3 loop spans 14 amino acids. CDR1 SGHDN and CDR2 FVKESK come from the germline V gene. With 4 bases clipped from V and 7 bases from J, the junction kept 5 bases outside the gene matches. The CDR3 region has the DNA TGTGCCAGCAGCCCGGGACAGGGGGCAAGGGAGCAGTACTTC. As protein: CASSPGQGAREQYF.

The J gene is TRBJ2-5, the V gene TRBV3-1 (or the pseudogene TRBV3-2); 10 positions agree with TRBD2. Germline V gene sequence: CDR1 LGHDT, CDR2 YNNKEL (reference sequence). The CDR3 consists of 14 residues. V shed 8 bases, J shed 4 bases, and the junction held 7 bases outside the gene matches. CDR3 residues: CASGRTSGGETQYF. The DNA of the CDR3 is TGTGCCAGCGGTCGGACTAGCGGCGGAGAGACCCAGTACTTC.

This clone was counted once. CDR3 nucleotides: TGTGCCAGCAGCTCCCCGGGGGGGCAAAACACCGGGGAGCTGTTTTTT. Translated, it gives CASSSPGGQNTGELFF. This chain connects TRBV5-8 to TRBJ2-2; TRBD2 agrees at 8 bases. Losses at the gene ends were 3 bases for V and 2 bases for J; bases not matched to a gene: 6. There are 16 residues in the CDR3. Germline V lookup: CDR1 SGHTS, CDR2 YDEGEE. Using reference TRBV5-8 and TRBJ2-2 for the parts outside the CDR3, the full variable domain is EAGVTQSPTHLIKTRGQQATLRCSPISGHTSVYWYQQALGLGLQFLLWYDEGEERNRGNFPPRFSGRQFPNYSSELNVNALELEDSALYLCASSSPGGQNTGELFFGEGSRLTVL.

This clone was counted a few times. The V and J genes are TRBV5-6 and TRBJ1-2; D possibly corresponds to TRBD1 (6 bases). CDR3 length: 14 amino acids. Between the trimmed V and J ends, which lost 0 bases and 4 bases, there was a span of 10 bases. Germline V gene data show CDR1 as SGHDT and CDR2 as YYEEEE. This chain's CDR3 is CASSLDRASYGYTF. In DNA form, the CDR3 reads TGTGCCAGCAGCTTGGACAGGGCGAGCTATGGCTACACCTTC.

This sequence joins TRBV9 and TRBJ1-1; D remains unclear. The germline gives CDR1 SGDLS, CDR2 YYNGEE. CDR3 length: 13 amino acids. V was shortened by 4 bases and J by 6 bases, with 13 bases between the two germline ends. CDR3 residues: CASSRLGGAEAFF. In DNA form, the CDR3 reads TGTGCCAGCAGCAGGCTTGGCGGGGCTGAAGCTTTCTTT.

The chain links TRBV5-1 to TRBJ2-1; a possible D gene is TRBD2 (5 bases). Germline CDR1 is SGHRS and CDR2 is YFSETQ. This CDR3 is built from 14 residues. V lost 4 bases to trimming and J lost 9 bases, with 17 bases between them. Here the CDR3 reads CASSDSTRRGEQFF. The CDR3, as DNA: TGCGCCAGCAGCGATTCCACTAGGAGAGGTGAGCAGTTCTTC.

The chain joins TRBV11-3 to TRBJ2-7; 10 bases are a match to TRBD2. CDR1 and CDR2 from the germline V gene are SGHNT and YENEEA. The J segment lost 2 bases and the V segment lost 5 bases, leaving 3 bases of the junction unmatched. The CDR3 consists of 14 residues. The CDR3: CASSPTSGAYEQYF. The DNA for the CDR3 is TGTGCCAGCAGCCCCACTAGCGGGGCCTACGAGCAGTACTTC.

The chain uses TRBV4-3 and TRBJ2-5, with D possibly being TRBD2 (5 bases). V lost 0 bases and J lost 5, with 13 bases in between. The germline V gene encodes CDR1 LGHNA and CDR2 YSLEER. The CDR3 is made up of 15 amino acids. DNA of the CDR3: TGCGCCAGCAGCCAAGAAACCGGGATCAGGGAGACCCAGTACTTC. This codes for CASSQETGIRETQYF.

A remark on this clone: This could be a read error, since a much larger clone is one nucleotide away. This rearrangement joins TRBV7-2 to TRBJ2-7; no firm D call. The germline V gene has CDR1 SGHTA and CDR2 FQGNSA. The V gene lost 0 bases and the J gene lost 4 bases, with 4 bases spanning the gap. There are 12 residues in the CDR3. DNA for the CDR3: TGTGCCAGCAGCTTAGCGGAGTACGAGCAGTACTTC. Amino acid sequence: CASSLAEYEQYF.